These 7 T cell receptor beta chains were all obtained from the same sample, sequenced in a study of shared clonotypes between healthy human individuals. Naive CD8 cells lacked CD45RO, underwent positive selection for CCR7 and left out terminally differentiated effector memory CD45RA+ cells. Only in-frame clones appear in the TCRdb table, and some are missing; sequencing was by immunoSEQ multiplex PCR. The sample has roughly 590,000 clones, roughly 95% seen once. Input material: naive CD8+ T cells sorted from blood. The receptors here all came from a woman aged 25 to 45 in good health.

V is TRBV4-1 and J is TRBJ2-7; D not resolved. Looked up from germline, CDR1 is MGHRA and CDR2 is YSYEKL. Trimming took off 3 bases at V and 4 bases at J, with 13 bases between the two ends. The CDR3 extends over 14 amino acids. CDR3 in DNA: TGCGCCAGCAGCCATCGCGGAAGCGAATACGAGCAGTACTTC. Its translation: CASSHRGSEYEQYF.

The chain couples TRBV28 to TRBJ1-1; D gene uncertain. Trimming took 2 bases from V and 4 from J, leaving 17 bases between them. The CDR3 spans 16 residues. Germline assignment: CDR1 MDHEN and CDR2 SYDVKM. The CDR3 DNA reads TGTGCCAGCAGTTTAAAAATATCCGGGCGGACCACTGAAGCTTTCTTT. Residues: CASSLKISGRTTEAFF.

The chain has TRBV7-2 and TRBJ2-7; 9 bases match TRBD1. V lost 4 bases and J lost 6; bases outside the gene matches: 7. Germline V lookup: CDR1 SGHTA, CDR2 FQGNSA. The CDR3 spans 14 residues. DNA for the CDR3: TGTGCCAGCAGCTGGGGGACAGGGAAAGTCGAGCAGTACTTC. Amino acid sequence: CASSWGTGKVEQYF.

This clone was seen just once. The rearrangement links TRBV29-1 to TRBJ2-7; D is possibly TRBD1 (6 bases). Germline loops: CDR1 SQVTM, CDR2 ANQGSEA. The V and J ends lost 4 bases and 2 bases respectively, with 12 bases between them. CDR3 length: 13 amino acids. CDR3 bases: TGCAGCGTTGTGATCGGGACAACCTACGAGCAGTACTTC. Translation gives CSVVIGTTYEQYF.

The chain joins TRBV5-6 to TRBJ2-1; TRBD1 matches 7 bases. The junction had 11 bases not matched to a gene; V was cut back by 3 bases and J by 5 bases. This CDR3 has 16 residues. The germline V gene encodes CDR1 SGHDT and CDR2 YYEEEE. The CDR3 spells CASSWGTAYTNNEQFF. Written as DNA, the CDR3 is TGTGCCAGCAGCTGGGGGACAGCGTACACAAACAATGAGCAGTTCTTC.

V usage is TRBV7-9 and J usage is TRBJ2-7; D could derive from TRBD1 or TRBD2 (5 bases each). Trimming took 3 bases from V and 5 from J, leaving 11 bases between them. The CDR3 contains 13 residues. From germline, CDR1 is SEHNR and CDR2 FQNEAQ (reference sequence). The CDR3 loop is CASSLGVEDEQYF. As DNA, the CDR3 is TGTGCCAGCAGCTTGGGGGTTGAGGACGAGCAGTACTTC. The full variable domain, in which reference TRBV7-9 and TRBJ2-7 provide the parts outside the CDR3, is DTGVSQNPRHKITKRGQNVTFRCDPISEHNRLYWYRQTLGQGPEFLTYFQNEAQLEKSRLLSDRFSAERPKGSFSTLEIQRTEQGDSAMYLCASSLGVEDEQYFGPGTRLTVT.

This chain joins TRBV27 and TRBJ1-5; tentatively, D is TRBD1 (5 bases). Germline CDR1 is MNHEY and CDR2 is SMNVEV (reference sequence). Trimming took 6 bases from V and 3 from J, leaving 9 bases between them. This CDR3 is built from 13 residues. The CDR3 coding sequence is TGTGCCAGCAGGGGGGGATTCAATCAGCCCCAGCATTTT. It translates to CASRGGFNQPQHF.